The 21 T cell receptor beta chains in this list originate from one sample, sequenced in a study of blood T cell repertoires in COVID-19. Sequenced by immunoSEQ multiplex PCR; TCRdb stores in-frame clones only, minus some. The repertoire has fewer than 250,000 clones, 75% to 85% of them found once; the top ten carry less than 6.5%. Sequenced material: peripheral blood. The receptors here all came from a human donor in a cohort sampled during active COVID-19.

The genes are TRBV18 and TRBJ2-2; D unclear. Germline values: CDR1 KGHSH, CDR2 LQKENI. The V end lost 1 base, the J end lost 6 bases, and 6 bases lay between the germline ends. There are 13 residues in the CDR3. The CDR3 bases are TGTGCCAGCTCACCACTAGAGTCCGGGGAGCTGTTTTTT. Translation gives CASSPLESGELFF.

This chain joins TRBV10-3 and TRBJ2-3, with D maybe TRBD1 (5 bases). Germline loops: CDR1 ENHRY, CDR2 SYGVKD. The V end lost 10 bases, the J end lost 0 bases, and 11 bases lay between the germline ends. The CDR3 is 13 residues long. CDR3 loop: CATATDSTDTQYF. Here the CDR3 DNA reads TGTGCCACCGCGACAGATAGCACAGATACGCAGTATTTT.

The genes are TRBV10-3 and TRBJ1-4; 7 bases are a match to TRBD1. The CDR3 runs to 15 residues. CDR1 is ENHRY, CDR2 SYGVKD, per germline. The ends lost 6 bases at V and 8 bases at J; junction bases unmatched: 12. In DNA, the CDR3 is TGTGCCATCAGCCCCAGGACAGGTCAAGGAGAAAAACTGTTTTTT. Amino acids: CAISPRTGQGEKLFF.

The J gene is TRBJ2-3, the V gene TRBV6-5; TRBD1 might be the D (6 bases). V lost 7 bases and J 2 bases, leaving 16 bases between the germline ends. The CDR3 extends over 15 amino acids. Germline V lookup: CDR1 MNHEY, CDR2 SVGAGI. The CDR3 coding sequence is TGTGCCAGCAATACCGGGACACACACCACAGATACGCAGTATTTT. It encodes CASNTGTHTTDTQYF.

V is TRBV5-4 and J is TRBJ2-7, with 8 nucleotides matching TRBD2. CDR1 and CDR2 from the germline V gene are SGHNT and YYREEE (reference sequence). The CDR3 loop spans 14 amino acids. V trimming: 6 bases; J trimming: 3 bases; junction bases outside the gene matches: 8. The CDR3 sequence: CASMMTSASYEQYF. The CDR3 nucleotides are TGTGCCAGCATGATGACTAGCGCAAGCTACGAGCAGTACTTC.

The rearrangement uses TRBV19 and TRBJ2-5; TRBD1 is a possible D gene (5 bases). CDR1 and CDR2 (germline): LNHDA, SQIVND (reference sequence). This CDR3 has 11 residues. The V gene lost 5 bases and the J gene lost 8 bases, with 9 bases spanning the gap. The CDR3 DNA is TGTGCCAGTAGTGACAGCCGAACCCAGTACTTC. Residues: CASSDSRTQYF.

This clone was counted between two and nine times. The genes are TRBV14 and TRBJ2-1; D unclear. Germline CDR1 is SGHDN and CDR2 is FVKESK. V gave up 1 base and J gave up 4 bases, with 8 bases separating them. This CDR3 is 14 amino acids long. The CDR3: CASSQVNTYNEQFF. CDR3 nucleotide sequence: TGTGCCAGCAGCCAAGTTAACACATACAATGAGCAGTTCTTC.

This clone has a handful of counts. This rearrangement joins TRBV6-5 to TRBJ2-3; D ambiguous. Trimming removed 6 bases at V and 2 bases at J, with 12 bases between. CDR3 length: 14 amino acids. The germline V gene has CDR1 MNHEY and CDR2 SVGAGI. CDR3 DNA: TGTGCCAGCAGACTACGGAACCCCACAGATACGCAGTATTTT. It codes for CASRLRNPTDTQYF.

The chain is built from TRBV29-1 and TRBJ2-7; TRBD1 aligns across 7 bases. J lost 7 bases, V lost 2 bases, and 11 bases had no gene match. The length of the CDR3 is 14 residues. Germline V gives CDR1 SQVTM, CDR2 ANQGSEA. The DNA of the CDR3 is TGCAGCGTTGAAAGGGGCAGGGGGACGGATGAGCAGTACTTC. It translates to CSVERGRGTDEQYF.

The chain is built from TRBV10-1 and TRBJ2-3; 8 nucleotides agree with TRBD1. The germline CDR1 and CDR2 sequences are WNHNN and SYGVQD (reference sequence). The CDR3 sequence is 15 residues long. V lost 6 bases to trimming and J lost 4 bases; unmatched junction nucleotides: 9. CDR3 coding DNA: TGCGCCAGCAGCCTCGCCCAGGGGGCATCAGATACGCAGTATTTT. This encodes CASSLAQGASDTQYF.

V usage is TRBV11-2 and J usage is TRBJ2-5; 13 nucleotides line up with TRBD2. After removal of 4 bases from V and 3 bases from J, the junction contained 8 bases not matched to a gene. CDR1 SGHAT and CDR2 FQNNGV come from the germline V gene. CDR3 length equals 17 residues. CDR3 amino acids: CASSSNGLAGDKETQYF. Written as DNA, the CDR3 is TGTGCCAGCAGCTCGAATGGACTAGCGGGGGACAAAGAGACCCAGTACTTC.

The rearrangement joins TRBV5-1 to TRBJ1-2; unclear D gene. The CDR3 sequence is 13 residues long. Per the germline V gene, CDR1 is SGHRS and CDR2 is YFSETQ. Trimming removed 2 bases from V and 8 bases from J, with 13 bases in between. Written as DNA, the CDR3 is TGCGCCAGCAGCTTTTCGGATAGGAGGGGCTACACCTTC. Its protein is CASSFSDRRGYTF.

This chain uses TRBV5-6 with TRBJ2-3; D is undetermined. Germline V gene lookup returns CDR1 SGHDT and CDR2 YYEEEE. The CDR3 runs 15 residues. V shed 1 base and J shed 0 bases, with 9 bases lying between them. CDR3 loop: CASSLRQTSTDTQYF. DNA for the CDR3: TGTGCCAGCAGCTTGAGGCAGACTAGCACAGATACGCAGTATTTT.

The V and J genes are TRBV5-4 and TRBJ2-1, with D perhaps matching TRBD2 (7 bases). The CDR3 sequence is 15 residues long. Per the germline V gene, CDR1 is SGHNT and CDR2 is YYREEE (reference sequence). Trimming stripped 6 bases from V and 9 bases from J, with 22 bases between. The CDR3 region is CASTPGGQVGGEQFF. Here the CDR3 DNA reads TGTGCCAGCACCCCCGGGGGGCAGGTGGGAGGTGAGCAGTTCTTC. Based on the CDR3 plus reference TRBV5-4 and TRBJ2-1, the full variable domain is ETGVTQSPTHLIKTRGQQVTLRCSSQSGHNTVSWYQQALGQGPQFIFQYYREEENGRGNFPPRFSGLQFPNYSSELNVNALELDDSALYLCASTPGGQVGGEQFFGPGTRLTVL.

This chain joins TRBV28 and TRBJ2-7; 8 bases agree with TRBD1. This CDR3 comprises 13 residues. V dropped 10 bases and J dropped 0; count of bases not matched to a gene: 5. CDR1 and CDR2 (germline): MDHEN, SYDVKM. In DNA, the CDR3 is TGTGCCATAAGGACAGGGAGCTCCTACGAGCAGTACTTC. As protein: CAIRTGSSYEQYF.

This clone occurred once. The rearrangement uses TRBV19 and TRBJ1-1; 8 bases fit TRBD1. Germline CDR1 LNHDA, CDR2 SQIVND (reference sequence). This CDR3 is built from 16 residues. Trimming cost V 6 bases and J 3 bases; bases outside gene matches: 12. The CDR3 loop is CASSKRDRRTYTEAFF. The CDR3 DNA reads TGTGCCAGTAGCAAACGGGACAGGCGTACCTACACTGAAGCTTTCTTT.

This sequence joins TRBV10-3 and TRBJ2-5; 10 positions agree with TRBD1. This CDR3 region has 16 residues. With V trimmed by 3 bases and J by 3 bases, 7 bases remained unmatched. The V gene's germline CDR1 is ENHRY and CDR2 SYGVKD. In nucleotides, the CDR3 is TGTGCCATCAGTGACCCGACCGGGACAGGGGAAGAGACCCAGTACTTC. As protein: CAISDPTGTGEETQYF.

Note on this clone: Other DNA sequences in this specimen translate into the identical CDR3. The chain joins TRBV20-1 to TRBJ1-1; D not resolved. The V end lost 5 bases, the J end lost 1 base, and 5 bases lay between the germline ends. The CDR3 contains 11 residues. Germline-derived CDR1 and CDR2 are DFQATT and SNEGSKA (reference sequence). The CDR3 nucleotides read TGCAGTGCTGCAGGGAACACTGAAGCTTTCTTT. It specifies CSAAGNTEAFF.

The rearrangement joins TRBV5-1 to TRBJ2-1, with TRBD2 identical over 10 bases. Looked up from germline, CDR1 is SGHRS and CDR2 is YFSETQ. The CDR3 covers 20 residues. Unmatched junction bases numbered 16, after V lost 4 bases and J lost 0 bases. CDR3 region: CASSQVGLAGVPSSYNEQFF. CDR3 nucleotides: TGCGCCAGCAGCCAAGTCGGGCTAGCGGGAGTCCCCAGCTCCTACAATGAGCAGTTCTTC.

This chain connects TRBV6-1 to TRBJ1-2; D is unclear. V lost 0 bases and J 8 bases, leaving 13 bases between the germline ends. This CDR3 contains 14 residues. CDR1 MNHNS and CDR2 SASEGT come from the germline V gene. The CDR3: CASSEARFSWGYTF. The CDR3 coding sequence is TGTGCCAGCAGTGAAGCGAGATTTAGCTGGGGCTACACCTTC.

In this sample, this clone turned up once. The rearrangement joins TRBV6-6 to TRBJ2-2, with 10 bases fitting TRBD1. The germline V gene encodes CDR1 MNHNY and CDR2 SVGAGI (reference sequence). The CDR3 extends over 15 amino acids. The V segment lost 6 bases and the J segment 3 bases; nucleotides outside the gene matches: 4. DNA of the CDR3: TGTGCCAGCAGAACGGGGACAGGGGACACCGGGGAGCTGTTTTTT. This encodes CASRTGTGDTGELFF.